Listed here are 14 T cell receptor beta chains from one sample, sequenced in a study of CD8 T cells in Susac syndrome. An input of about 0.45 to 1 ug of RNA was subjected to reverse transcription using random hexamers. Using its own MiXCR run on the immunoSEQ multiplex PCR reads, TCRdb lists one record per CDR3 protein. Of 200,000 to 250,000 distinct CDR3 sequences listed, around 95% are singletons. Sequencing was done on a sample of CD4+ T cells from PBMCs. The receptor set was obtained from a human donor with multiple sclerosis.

CDR3 in amino acids: CASSSNLAGGYEQFF. The CDR3 DNA reads as TGTGCCAGCAGCTCTAACCTAGCGGGGGGCTATGAGCAGTTCTTC. The rearrangement joins TRBV5-4 to TRBJ2-1, with 11 bases lining up with TRBD2. Germline lookup yields CDR1 SGHNT and CDR2 YYREEE (reference sequence). The CDR3 totals 15 residues. Trimming cost V 3 bases and J 8 bases; bases outside gene matches: 7.

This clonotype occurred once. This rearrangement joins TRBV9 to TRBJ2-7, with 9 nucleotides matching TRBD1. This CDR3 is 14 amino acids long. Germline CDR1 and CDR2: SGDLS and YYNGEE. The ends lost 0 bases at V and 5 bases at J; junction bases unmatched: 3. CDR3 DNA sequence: TGTGCCAGCAGCGTAGGGGGACAGGGAAACGAGCAGTACTTC. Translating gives CASSVGGQGNEQYF. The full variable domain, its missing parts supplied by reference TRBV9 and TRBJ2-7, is DSGVTQTPKHLITATGQRVTLRCSPRSGDLSVYWYQQSLDQGLQFLIQYYNGEERAKGNILERFSAQQFPDLHSELNLSSLELGDSALYFCASSVGGQGNEQYFGPGTRLTVT.

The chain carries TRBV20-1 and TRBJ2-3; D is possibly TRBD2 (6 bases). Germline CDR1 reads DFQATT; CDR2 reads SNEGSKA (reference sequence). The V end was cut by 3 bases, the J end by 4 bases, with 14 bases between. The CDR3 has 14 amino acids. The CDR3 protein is CSARSGTGADTQYF. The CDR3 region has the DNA TGCAGTGCTAGGTCCGGGACTGGGGCAGATACGCAGTATTTT.

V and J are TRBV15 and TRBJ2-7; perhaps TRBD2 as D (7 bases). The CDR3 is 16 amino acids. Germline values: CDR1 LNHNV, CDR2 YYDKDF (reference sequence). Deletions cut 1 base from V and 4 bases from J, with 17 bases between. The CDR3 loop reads CATSRGLRGGTYEQYF. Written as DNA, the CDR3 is TGTGCCACCAGCAGAGGACTTCGCGGGGGCACGTACGAGCAGTACTTC.

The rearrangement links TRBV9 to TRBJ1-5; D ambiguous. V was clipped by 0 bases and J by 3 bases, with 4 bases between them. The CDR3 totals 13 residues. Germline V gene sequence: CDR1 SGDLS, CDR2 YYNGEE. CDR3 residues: CASSVGDNQPQHF. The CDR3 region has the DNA TGTGCCAGCAGCGTAGGGGACAATCAGCCCCAGCATTTT. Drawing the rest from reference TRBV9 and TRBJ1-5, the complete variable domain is DSGVTQTPKHLITATGQRVTLRCSPRSGDLSVYWYQQSLDQGLQFLIQYYNGEERAKGNILERFSAQQFPDLHSELNLSSLELGDSALYFCASSVGDNQPQHFGDGTRLSIL.

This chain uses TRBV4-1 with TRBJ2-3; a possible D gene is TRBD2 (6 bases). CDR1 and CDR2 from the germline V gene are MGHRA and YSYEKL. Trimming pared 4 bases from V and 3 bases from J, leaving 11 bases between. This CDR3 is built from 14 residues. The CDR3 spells CASSRSTSTDTQYF. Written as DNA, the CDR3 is TGCGCCAGCAGCCGTTCGACTAGTACAGATACGCAGTATTTT.

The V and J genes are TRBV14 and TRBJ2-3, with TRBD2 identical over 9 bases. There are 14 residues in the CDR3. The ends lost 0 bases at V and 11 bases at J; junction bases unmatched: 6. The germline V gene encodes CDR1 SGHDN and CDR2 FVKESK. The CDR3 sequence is CASSQDAGGYWQYF. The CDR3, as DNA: TGTGCCAGCAGCCAAGATGCGGGAGGGTATTGGCAGTATTTT. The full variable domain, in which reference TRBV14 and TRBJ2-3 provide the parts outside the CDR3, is EAGVTQFPSHSVIEKGQTVTLRCDPISGHDNLYWYRRVMGKEIKFLLHFVKESKQDESGMPNNRFLAERTGGTYSTLKVQPAELEDSGVYFCASSQDAGGYWQYFGPGTRLTVL.

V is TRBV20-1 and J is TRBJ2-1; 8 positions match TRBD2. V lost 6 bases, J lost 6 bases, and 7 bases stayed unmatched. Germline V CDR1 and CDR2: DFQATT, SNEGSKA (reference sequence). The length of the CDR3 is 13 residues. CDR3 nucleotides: TGCAGTGCCCGCAAAACTAGCGGCAATGAGCAGTTCTTC. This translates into CSARKTSGNEQFF.

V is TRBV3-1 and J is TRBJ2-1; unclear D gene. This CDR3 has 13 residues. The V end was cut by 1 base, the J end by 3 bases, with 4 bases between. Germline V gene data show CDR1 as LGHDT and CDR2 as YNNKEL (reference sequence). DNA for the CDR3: TGTGCCAGCAGCCAAGCTTTCTACAATGAGCAGTTCTTC. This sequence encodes CASSQAFYNEQFF.

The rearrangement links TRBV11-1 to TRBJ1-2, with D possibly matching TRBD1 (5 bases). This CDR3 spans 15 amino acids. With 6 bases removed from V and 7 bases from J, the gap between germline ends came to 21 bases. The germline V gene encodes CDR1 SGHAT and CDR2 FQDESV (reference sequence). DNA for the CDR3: TGTGCCAGCAGTCTTAGCGCCAGGGAGTTTCGTGGCTACACCTTC. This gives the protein CASSLSAREFRGYTF.

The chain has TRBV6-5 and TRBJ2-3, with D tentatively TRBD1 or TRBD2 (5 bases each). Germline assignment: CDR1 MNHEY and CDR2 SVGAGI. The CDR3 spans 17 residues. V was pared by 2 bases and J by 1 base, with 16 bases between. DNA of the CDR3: TGTGCCAGCAGTTACGGTAGAACGGGGACGGGCACAGATACGCAGTATTTT. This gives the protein CASSYGRTGTGTDTQYF.

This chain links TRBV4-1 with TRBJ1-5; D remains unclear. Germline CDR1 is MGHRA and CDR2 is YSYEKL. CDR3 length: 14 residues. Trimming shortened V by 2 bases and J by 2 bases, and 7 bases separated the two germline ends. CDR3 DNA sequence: TGCGCCAGCAGCCAATCGCAGGGCAATCAGCCCCAGCATTTT. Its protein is CASSQSQGNQPQHF.

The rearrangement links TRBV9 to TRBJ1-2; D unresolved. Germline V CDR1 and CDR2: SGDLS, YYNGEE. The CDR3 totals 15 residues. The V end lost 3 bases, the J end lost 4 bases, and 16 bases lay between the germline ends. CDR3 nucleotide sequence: TGTGCCAGCAGCGGGATGGTCCAGACAACCTATGGCTACACCTTC. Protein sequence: CASSGMVQTTYGYTF. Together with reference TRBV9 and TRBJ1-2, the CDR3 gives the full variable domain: DSGVTQTPKHLITATGQRVTLRCSPRSGDLSVYWYQQSLDQGLQFLIQYYNGEERAKGNILERFSAQQFPDLHSELNLSSLELGDSALYFCASSGMVQTTYGYTFGSGTRLTVV.

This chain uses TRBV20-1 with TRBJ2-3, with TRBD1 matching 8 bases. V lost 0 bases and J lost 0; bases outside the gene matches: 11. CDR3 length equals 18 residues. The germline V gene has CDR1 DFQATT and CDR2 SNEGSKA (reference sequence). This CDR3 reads CSARDKTGAGPSTDTQYF. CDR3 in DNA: TGCAGTGCTAGAGATAAGACAGGGGCGGGTCCCAGCACAGATACGCAGTATTTT.